This T cell receptor (beta chain) originates from a study of T cell repertoires in cytomegalovirus infection. Across the whole study: Indicated by public TCR beta signatures were CMV infection and matching HLA type. Regarding the study as a whole: The cumulative frequency of public TCR beta families distinguished individuals who carried CMV together with the relevant HLA. CMV-specific TCR beta clonotypes restricted by HLA-C were the ones dominating the ex vivo response.

This clonotype was counted only a few times. What it binds is unknown. TCRdb reanalysed the reads using MiXCR and keeps one entry per CDR3 protein. The sample lists around 740,000 distinct CDR3 sequences; less than 40% were seen once. The receptor was derived from a human donor in good health (CMV status not recorded). Some clones in this sample may be carry-over from other donors' samples. Sequencing used PBMCs.

CDR3 in amino acids: CAWSLGTVNTEAFF. The DNA for the CDR3 is TGTGCCTGGAGCTTGGGGACCGTGAACACTGAAGCTTTCTTT. The rearrangement uses TRBV30 and TRBJ1-1; tentative D call: TRBD1 (5 bases). V lost 3 bases and J lost 0, with 11 bases in between. The CDR3 has 14 amino acids. Per germline, CDR1 GTSNPN and CDR2 SVGIG (reference sequence).